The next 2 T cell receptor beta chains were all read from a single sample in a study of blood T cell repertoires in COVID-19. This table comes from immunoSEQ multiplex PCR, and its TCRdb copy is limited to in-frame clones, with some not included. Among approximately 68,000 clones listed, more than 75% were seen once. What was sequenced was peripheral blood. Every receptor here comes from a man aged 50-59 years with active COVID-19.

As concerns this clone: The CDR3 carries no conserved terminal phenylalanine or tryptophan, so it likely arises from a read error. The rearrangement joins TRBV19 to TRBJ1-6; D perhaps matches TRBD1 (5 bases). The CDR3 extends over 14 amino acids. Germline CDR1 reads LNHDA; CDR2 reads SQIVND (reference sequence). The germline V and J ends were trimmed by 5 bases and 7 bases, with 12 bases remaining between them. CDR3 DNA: TGTGCCAGTAGTTCTACAGGAGGGAATTCACCCCTCCACCTT. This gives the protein CASSSTGGNSPLHL.

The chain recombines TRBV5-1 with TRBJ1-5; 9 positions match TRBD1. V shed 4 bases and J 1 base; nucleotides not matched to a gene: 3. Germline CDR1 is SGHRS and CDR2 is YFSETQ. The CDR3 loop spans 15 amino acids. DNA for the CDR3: TGCGCCAGCAGCCCTGGGACAGGGAGCAATCAGCCCCAGCATTTT. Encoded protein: CASSPGTGSNQPQHF.